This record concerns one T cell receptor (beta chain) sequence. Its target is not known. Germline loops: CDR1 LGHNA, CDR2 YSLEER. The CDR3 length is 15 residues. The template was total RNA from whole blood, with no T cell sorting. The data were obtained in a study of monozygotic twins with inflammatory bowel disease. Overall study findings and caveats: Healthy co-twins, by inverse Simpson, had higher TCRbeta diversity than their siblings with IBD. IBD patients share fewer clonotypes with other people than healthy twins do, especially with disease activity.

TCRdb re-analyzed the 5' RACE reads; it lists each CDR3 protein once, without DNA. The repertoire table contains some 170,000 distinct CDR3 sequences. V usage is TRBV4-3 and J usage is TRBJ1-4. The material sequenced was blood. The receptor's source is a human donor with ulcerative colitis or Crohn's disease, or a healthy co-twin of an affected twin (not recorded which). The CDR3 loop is CASSQGAATNEKLFF.